This T cell receptor (beta chain) was obtained from a study of shared clonotypes between healthy human individuals. Concerning this clone itself: Its target is not known.

Regarding the study as a whole: Inspection by rarefaction showed sorted-subset sequencing to be incomplete despite large depth. Sampling included only blood; tissue repertoires likely differ.

The table came from immunoSEQ multiplex PCR; TCRdb's copy has only in-frame clones and leaves some out. The data contain a few million clones, roughly 92% of them singletons. This CDR3 contains 15 residues. The V gene's germline CDR1 is SGHRS and CDR2 YFSETQ. Trimming cost V 4 bases and J 6 bases, with 17 bases left between them. V gene TRBV5-1 combines with J gene TRBJ1-5; tentatively, D is TRBD1 (6 bases). The receptor's source is a man aged 18 to 29 in good health. Some clones in this sample may be carry-over from other donors' samples. The sequenced material came from naive CD4+ T cells from PBMCs. The subset was: CD45RA+ positively selected. DNA for the CDR3: TGCGCCAGCAGCATGGCGGGACAATTGGGTCAGCCCCAGCATTTT. Its protein is CASSMAGQLGQPQHF.